The 22 T cell receptor beta chains listed next were all sequenced from one sample in a study of CD8 T cells in ankylosing spondylitis. TCRdb independently ran MiXCR on the 5' RACE reads; one entry per CDR3 protein. The sample has some 140,000 distinct CDR3 sequences, just under 7.5% seen once. The sequenced sample consisted of blood, either unsorted or a sorted T cell fraction (not recorded which). These receptors originate from a female donor with ankylosing spondylitis or in good health (not recorded which).

About this clonotype: This may be a read error, as it is one base from a much larger clone. V gene TRBV12-3 or TRBV12-4 combines with J gene TRBJ2-2; D is possibly TRBD1 (6 bases). The CDR3 runs to 15 residues. Trimming took off 2 bases at V and 3 bases at J, with 10 bases between the two ends. In DNA form, the CDR3 reads TGTGCCAGCAGTTTAACAGGGCCGGACACCGGGGAGCTGTTTTTT. Translated: CASSLTGPDTGELFF.

This clonotype was seen many times. The chain combines TRBV7-2 with TRBJ2-1; 15 bases fit TRBD2. V trimming: 4 bases; J trimming: 8 bases; junction bases outside the gene matches: 6. The CDR3 has 16 amino acids. CDR1 is SGHTA, CDR2 FQGNSA, per germline. The CDR3 region is CASSWTSGGASYEQFF. CDR3 nucleotides: TGTGCCAGCAGCTGGACTAGCGGGGGGGCTTCGTATGAGCAGTTCTTC.

As to this clonotype: The missing conserved phenylalanine or tryptophan at the end of this CDR3 makes a read error likely. V gene TRBV7-9 combines with J gene TRBJ1-1; 10 nucleotides line up with TRBD1. CDR1 and CDR2 from the germline V gene are SEHNR and FQNEAQ (reference sequence). The length of the CDR3 is 14 residues. Trimming took 6 bases from V and 1 from J; bases not matched to a gene: 2. The CDR3 DNA reads as TGTGCCAGCAGAAGACAGGGGGCGAACACTGAAGCTTTCTCT. Its translation is CASRRQGANTEAFS.

This clonotype was counted at least ten times. The chain employs TRBV4-1 and TRBJ1-2; D is possibly TRBD1 (5 bases). Germline values: CDR1 MGHRA, CDR2 YSYEKL. Trimming took 2 bases from V and 7 from J, leaving 11 bases between them. The CDR3 is 13 amino acids. The CDR3 loop reads CASSQPRDRGYTF. For the CDR3, the DNA is TGCGCCAGCAGCCAACCCAGGGATCGTGGCTACACCTTC.

In its sample, this clonotype was seen many times. The J gene is TRBJ2-7, the V gene TRBV20-1, with 7 bases identical to TRBD2. CDR1 DFQATT and CDR2 SNEGSKA come from the germline V gene (reference sequence). The CDR3 spans 13 residues. Unmatched junction bases numbered 6, after V lost 3 bases and J lost 4 bases. For the CDR3, the DNA is TGCAGTGCTAGGCCGGGGACTAATTACGAGCAGTACTTC. Translated: CSARPGTNYEQYF.

This clonotype was counted many times. The rearrangement links TRBV6-2 or TRBV6-3 to TRBJ1-1; D gene uncertain. The germline V gene encodes CDR1 MNHEY and CDR2 SVGEGT. The V and J ends lost 2 bases and 1 base respectively, with 5 bases between them. CDR3 length: 13 residues. The CDR3 DNA reads TGTGCCAGCAGTTACCGGGGGAACACTGAAGCTTTCTTT. Its protein product is CASSYRGNTEAFF.

This clonotype came up a few times. The CDR3 sequence: CASSLSPVKGYTF. The CDR3 region has the DNA TGTGCCAGCAGCTTATCCCCGGTGAAAGGCTACACCTTC. The chain employs TRBV7-2 and TRBJ1-2, with D hard to call. The V end was cut by 2 bases, the J end by 8 bases, with 12 bases between. Germline V gene data show CDR1 as SGHTA and CDR2 as FQGNSA. This CDR3 comprises 13 residues.

This clonotype was counted at least ten times. The gene calls are TRBV12-3 or TRBV12-4 and TRBJ1-5; 7 bases agree with TRBD1. J lost 3 bases, V lost 5 bases, and 13 bases had no gene match. This CDR3 comprises 17 residues. CDR3 amino acids: CASSASHGQVVNQPQHF. As DNA, the CDR3 is TGTGCCAGCAGTGCGTCACACGGACAGGTCGTCAATCAGCCCCAGCATTTT.

The V gene is TRBV5-5, the J gene TRBJ2-1, with 10 bases that match TRBD1. The CDR3 contains 13 residues. In germline, CDR1 is SGHKS, CDR2 YYEKEE (reference sequence). V shed 6 bases, J shed 6 bases, and the junction held 3 bases outside the gene matches. For the CDR3, the DNA is TGTGCCAGCATCAGGGACAGGGGCAATGAGCAGTTCTTC. It codes for CASIRDRGNEQFF.

This chain links TRBV5-1 with TRBJ2-3; no definite D call. Trimming shortened V by 1 base and J by 3 bases, and 9 bases separated the two germline ends. The CDR3 is 14 residues long. Germline V gene lookup returns CDR1 SGHRS and CDR2 YFSETQ. Here the CDR3 DNA reads TGCGCCAGCAGCTTGTTCTACAGTACAGATACGCAGTATTTT. Translation gives CASSLFYSTDTQYF.

This clonotype was counted many times. The chain recombines TRBV20-1 with TRBJ2-7, with D tentatively TRBD1 or TRBD2 (5 bases each). The V end was cut by 6 bases, the J end by 1 base, with 16 bases between. There are 14 residues in the CDR3. Germline values: CDR1 DFQATT, CDR2 SNEGSKA (reference sequence). The CDR3 coding sequence is TGCAGTGCCTCATCCGGGACGTTTTCCTACGAGCAGTACTTC. It encodes CSASSGTFSYEQYF.

CDR3 coding DNA: TGTGCCAGCTCACGGGGACGGAGCCCCTACGAGCAGTACTTC. It specifies CASSRGRSPYEQYF. V and J are TRBV18 and TRBJ2-7; D possibly matches TRBD1 or TRBD2 (5 bases each). Trimming removed 4 bases from V and 2 bases from J, with 12 bases in between. CDR1 is KGHSH and CDR2 is LQKENI in the germline V gene. The CDR3 loop spans 14 amino acids.

This clonotype was seen ten or more times. The rearrangement uses TRBV7-9 and TRBJ2-5, with TRBD1 matching over 7 bases. The CDR3 is 14 amino acids. Germline CDR1 reads SEHNR; CDR2 reads FQNEAQ (reference sequence). Trimming at V came to 3 bases and at J to 4 bases, leaving 5 bases not matched to a gene. DNA for the CDR3: TGTGCCAGCAGCTTGGGACAGTGGTCAGAGACCCAGTACTTC. As protein: CASSLGQWSETQYF.

This clonotype showed up many times. V gene TRBV7-8 combines with J gene TRBJ2-5, with 10 bases fitting TRBD2. The CDR3 runs to 16 residues. Germline V CDR1 and CDR2: SGHVS, FQNEAQ. The trim removed 3 bases at V and 1 base at J, leaving 5 bases unmatched. Here the CDR3 reads CASSLSGTSVQETQYF. The CDR3 nucleotides are TGTGCCAGCAGCTTGTCCGGGACTAGCGTCCAAGAGACCCAGTACTTC.

This clonotype has ten or more counts. The chain recombines TRBV25-1 with TRBJ1-1; D perhaps matches TRBD1 (6 bases). CDR3 length equals 15 residues. The V gene lost 3 bases and the J gene lost 5 bases, with 16 bases spanning the gap. Looked up from germline, CDR1 is MGHDK and CDR2 is SYGVNS. CDR3 sequence: CASSDPQGDWTEAFF. The CDR3 DNA reads TGTGCCAGCAGTGACCCACAGGGCGATTGGACTGAAGCTTTCTTT. Full variable domain (rest looked up from reference TRBV25-1 and TRBJ1-1): EADIYQTPRYLVIGTGKKITLECSQTMGHDKMYWYQQDPGMELHLIHYSYGVNSTEKGDLSSESTVSRIRTEHFPLTLESARPSHTSQYLCASSDPQGDWTEAFFGQGTRLTVV.

This clonotype was counted ten times or more. J is TRBJ2-4 and V is TRBV10-3; unclear D gene. The CDR3 sequence is 18 residues long. Germline CDR1 reads ENHRY; CDR2 reads SYGVKD. V was pared by 3 bases and J by 0 bases, with 18 bases between. The CDR3, as DNA: TGTGCCATCAGTGACCCCCGCGGATCGGGTCTAGCCAAAAACATTCAGTACTTC. Translated, it gives CAISDPRGSGLAKNIQYF.

This clonotype was found many times. The rearrangement links TRBV5-1 to TRBJ2-1; 9 bases map to TRBD1. V trimming: 0 bases; J trimming: 7 bases; junction bases outside the gene matches: 11. The CDR3 runs 17 residues. Looked up from germline, CDR1 is SGHRS and CDR2 is YFSETQ. For the CDR3, the DNA is TGCGCCAGCAGCTTGGCCGCGGGGACAGGGCACTTGAATGAGCAGTTCTTC. Its translation is CASSLAAGTGHLNEQFF.

This clonotype was seen many times. This chain uses TRBV15 with TRBJ1-3; no clear D. CDR1 LNHNV and CDR2 YYDKDF come from the germline V gene (reference sequence). Trimming stripped 0 bases from V and 0 bases from J, with 3 bases between. The CDR3 runs to 14 residues. CDR3 loop: CATSRDISGNTIYF. The CDR3 DNA follows: TGTGCCACCAGCAGAGACATCTCTGGAAACACCATATATTTT. Supplemented by reference TRBV15 and TRBJ1-3, the full variable domain reads DAMVIQNPRYQVTQFGKPVTLSCSQTLNHNVMYWYQQKSSQAPKLLFHYYDKDFNNEADTPDNFQSRRPNTSFCFLDIRSPGLGDTAMYLCATSRDISGNTIYFGEGSWLTVV.

There are many counts of this clonotype. The J gene is TRBJ2-7, the V gene TRBV10-3; 10 bases are shared with TRBD1. V gave up 11 bases and J gave up 0 bases; unmatched junction bases: 7. Germline values: CDR1 ENHRY, CDR2 SYGVKD. The CDR3 consists of 14 residues. CDR3 in DNA: TGTGCCGTCCGGACAGGGGGGGACTCCTACGAGCAGTACTTC. Protein product: CAVRTGGDSYEQYF.

In its sample, this clonotype was seen many times. CDR3: CASSAGQGREAFF. The DNA of the CDR3 is TGTGCCAGCAGTGCCGGACAGGGACGGGAAGCTTTCTTT. The V and J genes are TRBV11-2 and TRBJ1-1; 8 positions match TRBD1. Germline assignment: CDR1 SGHAT and CDR2 FQNNGV. The CDR3 sequence is 13 residues long. V lost 6 bases and J lost 8; bases outside the gene matches: 8.

This clonotype was picked up many times. V is TRBV24-1 and J is TRBJ1-5; 10 bases match TRBD1. This CDR3 is 16 amino acids long. V shed 7 bases, J shed 7 bases, and the junction held 12 bases outside the gene matches. Germline V CDR1 and CDR2: KGHDR, SFDVKD. The DNA for the CDR3 is TGTGCCACCAGCGGCGCCGTAGGGACAGGGGAACAGCCCCAGCATTTT. Translation gives CATSGAVGTGEQPQHF.

This clonotype has ten or more counts. J is TRBJ2-7 and V is TRBV4-1, with D perhaps given as TRBD1 or TRBD2 (5 bases each). Germline CDR1 and CDR2: MGHRA and YSYEKL. With 4 bases removed from V and 0 bases from J, the gap between germline ends came to 10 bases. This CDR3 has 14 residues. CDR3: CASSRWDGSYEQYF. CDR3 bases: TGCGCCAGCAGCCGATGGGACGGCTCCTACGAGCAGTACTTC.